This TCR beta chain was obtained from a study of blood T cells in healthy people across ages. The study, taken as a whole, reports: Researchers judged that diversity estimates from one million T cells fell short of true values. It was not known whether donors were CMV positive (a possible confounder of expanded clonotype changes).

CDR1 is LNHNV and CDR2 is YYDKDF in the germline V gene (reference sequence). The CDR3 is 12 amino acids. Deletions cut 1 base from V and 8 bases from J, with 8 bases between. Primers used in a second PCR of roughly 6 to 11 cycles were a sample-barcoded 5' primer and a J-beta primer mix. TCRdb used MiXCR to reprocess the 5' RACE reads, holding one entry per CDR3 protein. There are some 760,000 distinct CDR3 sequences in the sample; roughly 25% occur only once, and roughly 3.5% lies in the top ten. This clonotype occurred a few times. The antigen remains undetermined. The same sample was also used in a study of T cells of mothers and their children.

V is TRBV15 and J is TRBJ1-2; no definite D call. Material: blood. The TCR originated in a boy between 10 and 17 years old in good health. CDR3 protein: CATSRVGGGYTF. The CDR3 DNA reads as TGTGCCACCAGCAGAGTGGGAGGAGGCTACACCTTC.